The present entry profiles one T cell receptor (beta chain) with its context. Its antigen is as yet unknown. The sample originates from a study of T cell clusters in autoimmune cytopenias. Study in general: TRB sequencing had a median approximately 52,000 reads and 2,350 distinct clonotypes per sample. Study-wide results and limits: Functional roles of the in silico T cell clusters still await experimental validation. TRB repertoire shifts in secondary cytopenia and chronic lymphocytic leukemia mostly reflected lymphoma, not autoimmunity.

Roughly 38,000 genome equivalents of blood DNA were amplified for TRB. Multiplex touch-down PCR amplified TRB using TRB-A and TRB-B pools in one tube. From its re-call of the multiplex PCR reads, TCRdb lists each CDR3 protein once, without DNA. The listing contains approximately 12,000 distinct CDR3 sequences. This CDR3 spans 15 amino acids. Germline V gene lookup returns CDR1 LGHNA and CDR2 YSLEER. This same sample was also part of a study on T cell repertoires in aging, cancer and after chemotherapy.

This sequence originates from a human donor in good health. The material sequenced was peripheral blood. The chain couples TRBV4-3 to TRBJ1-6; TCRdb's D call, TRBD1, is unchecked because there is no DNA. Here the CDR3 reads CASSHRDRGNSPLHF.